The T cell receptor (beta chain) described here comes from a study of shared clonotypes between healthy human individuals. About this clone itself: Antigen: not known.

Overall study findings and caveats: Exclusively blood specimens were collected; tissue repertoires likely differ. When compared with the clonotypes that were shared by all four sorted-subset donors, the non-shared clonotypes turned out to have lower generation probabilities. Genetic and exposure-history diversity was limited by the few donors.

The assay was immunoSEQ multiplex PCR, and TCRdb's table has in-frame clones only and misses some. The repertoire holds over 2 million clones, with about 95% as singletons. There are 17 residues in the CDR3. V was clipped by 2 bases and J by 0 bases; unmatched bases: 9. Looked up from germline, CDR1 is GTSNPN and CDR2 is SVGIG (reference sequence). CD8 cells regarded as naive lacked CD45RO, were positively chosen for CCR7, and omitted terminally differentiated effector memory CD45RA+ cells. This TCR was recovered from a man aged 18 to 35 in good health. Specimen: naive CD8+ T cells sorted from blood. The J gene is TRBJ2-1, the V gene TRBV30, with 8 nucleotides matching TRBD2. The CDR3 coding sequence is TGTGCCTGGAGTACTATTATAGCGGGGAGCTCCTACAATGAGCAGTTCTTC. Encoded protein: CAWSTIIAGSSYNEQFF.